These T cell receptor beta chains were read from a single sample in a study of early T cells in non-severe SARS-CoV-2 infection. TCRdb reprocessed the 5' RACE reads with MiXCR, giving one entry per CDR3 protein. Among around 59,000 distinct CDR3 sequences, around 12% were seen once, and the ten largest hold over 3%. Sequencing was carried out using whole blood. These receptors were obtained from an adult who was a healthcare worker with PCR-confirmed SARS-CoV-2 infection or an uninfected control (not recorded which). The CDR3 runs from the conserved cysteine through the conserved F or W. D genes are given only for firm matches. Not all rows give a size; the values are once, few, many and, for expanded clones, a class.

TRBV24-1	TRBD2	few	TRBJ2-1	TGTGCCACCAGTGAACCGGGACTAGCTCTAAATGAGCAGTTCTTC	CATSEPGLALNEQFF
TRBV6-5	-	-	TRBJ1-2	TGTGCCAGCAGTTACTCGAAACGTAATTTCTATGGCTACACCTTC	CASSYSKRNFYGYTF
TRBV29-1	TRBD2	few	TRBJ2-1	TGCAGCGTTACGGGACTAGCGGGTAATGAGCAGTTCTTC	CSVTGLAGNEQFF
TRBV3-1	-	many	TRBJ2-4	TGTGCCAGCAGCCAAGATTACCCTATTCAGTACTTC	CASSQDYPIQYF
TRBV28	TRBD1	-	TRBJ2-3	TGTGCCAGCAGATCGCAGGCAGGGGGTGGCACAGATACGCAGTATTTT	CASRSQAGGGTDTQYF
TRBV24-1	-	-	TRBJ2-3	TGTGCCACCAGTGATTCCGGGACGGCAGCCAGCACAGATACGCAGTATTTT	CATSDSGTAASTDTQYF
TRBV20-1	-	-	TRBJ2-3	TGCAGTGCTATAACTGACACAGATACGCAGTATTTT	CSAITDTDTQYF
TRBV28	-	few	TRBJ2-1	TGTGCCAGCAGTTTCAGGAATGAGCAGTTCTTC	CASSFRNEQFF
TRBV7-2	-	few	TRBJ1-3	TGTGCCAGCAGCTTAATGCCTAGCTCTGGAAACACCATATATTTT	CASSLMPSSGNTIYF
TRBV7-8	TRBD2	few	TRBJ2-2	TGTGCCAGCACCCCCCTACGCGGGGGGGGCTACGGGGAGCTGTTTTTT	CASTPLRGGGYGELFF
TRBV29-1	TRBD1	-	TRBJ1-4	TGCAGCGTTTTGACAGGGTCAAATGAAAAACTGTTTTTT	CSVLTGSNEKLFF
TRBV27	-	many	TRBJ2-1	TGTGCCAGCAGTCCCATCTATAGCTCCTACAATGAGCAGTTCTTC	CASSPIYSSYNEQFF
TRBV14	TRBD2	few	TRBJ2-7	TGTGCCAGCAGCCAACCTAGGGGAACTAGCGGGAGGATATACTTC	CASSQPRGTSGRIYF
TRBV7-6	-	-	TRBJ1-5	TGTGCCAGCAGCGTCCAGGGCAATCAGCCCCAGCATTTT	CASSVQGNQPQHF